Given below is one T cell receptor beta chain in context. The data originate from a study of blood T cell repertoires in COVID-19. Study-level information: Samples came from the United States, Italy and Spain, spanning acute and convalescent COVID-19. Sample material is recorded as cDNA or gDNA derived from T cells, B-cell-depleted T cells, or PBMCs.

V lost 8 bases and J 0 bases, leaving 19 bases between the germline ends. CDR1 is GTSNPN, CDR2 SVGIG, per germline (reference sequence). The CDR3 totals 15 residues. As processed by the authors: Reference gene primers were amplified, and this amplification served to estimate nucleated cell counts. Only in-frame clones appear in the TCRdb table, and some are missing; sequencing was by immunoSEQ multiplex PCR. The V and J calls and clone size were taken over from that table, and D and trimming were inferred from the DNA. This sample has about 240,000 clones; 82% occur once, and the top ten carry around 12%.

This chain connects TRBV30 to TRBJ1-2; possible D gene TRBD1, 5 bases. This receptor was identified in a woman aged 55-70 years with active or convalescent COVID-19. Material for sequencing was peripheral blood. For the CDR3, the DNA is TGTGCCCGCTCCTTGGGGGGTCTGGCTAACTATGGCTACACCTTC. The encoded protein is CARSLGGLANYGYTF.